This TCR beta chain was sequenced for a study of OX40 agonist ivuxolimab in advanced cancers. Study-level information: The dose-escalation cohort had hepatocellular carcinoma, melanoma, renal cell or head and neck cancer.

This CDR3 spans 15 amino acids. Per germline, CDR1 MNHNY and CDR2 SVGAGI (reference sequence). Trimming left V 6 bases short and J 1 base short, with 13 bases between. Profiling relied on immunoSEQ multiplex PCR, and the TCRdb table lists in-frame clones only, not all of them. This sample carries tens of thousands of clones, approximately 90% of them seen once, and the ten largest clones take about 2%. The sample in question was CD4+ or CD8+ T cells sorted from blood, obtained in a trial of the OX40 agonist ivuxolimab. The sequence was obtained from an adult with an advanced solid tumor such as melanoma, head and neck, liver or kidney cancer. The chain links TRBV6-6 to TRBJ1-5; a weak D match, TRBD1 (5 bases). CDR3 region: CASSTSGGSNQPQHF. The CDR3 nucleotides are TGTGCCAGCAGCACCTCCGGGGGAAGCAATCAGCCCCAGCATTTT.